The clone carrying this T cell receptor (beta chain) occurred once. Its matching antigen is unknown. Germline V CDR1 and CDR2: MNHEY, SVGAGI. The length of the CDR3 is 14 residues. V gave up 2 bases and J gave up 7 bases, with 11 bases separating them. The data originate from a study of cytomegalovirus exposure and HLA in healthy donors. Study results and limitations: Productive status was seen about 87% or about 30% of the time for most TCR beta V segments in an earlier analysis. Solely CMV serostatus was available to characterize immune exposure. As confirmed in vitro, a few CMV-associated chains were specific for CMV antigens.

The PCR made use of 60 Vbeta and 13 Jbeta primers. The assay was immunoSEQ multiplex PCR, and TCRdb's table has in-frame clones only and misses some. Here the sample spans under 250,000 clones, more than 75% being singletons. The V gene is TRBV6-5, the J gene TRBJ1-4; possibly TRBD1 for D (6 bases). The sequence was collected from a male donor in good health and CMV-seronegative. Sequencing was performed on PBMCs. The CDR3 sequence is CASSYRGGPEKLFF. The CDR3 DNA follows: TGTGCCAGCAGTTACCGGGGGGGGCCTGAAAAACTGTTTTTT.